The T cell receptor beta chain under discussion was sequenced for a study of regulatory and conventional T cells in RAG deficiency. The study's findings and limits: Omenn syndrome and CID/AS patients had approximately 91-fold fewer unique Treg TCR beta sequences, versus around 9.8-fold elsewhere.

Regulatory T cells were sorted from blood as CD4+ CD25-high CD127-low cells. About this clone: Its antigen is not known.

Clones were sequenced by immunoSEQ multiplex PCR, and TCRdb holds only the in-frame ones, with some missing. The sample holds fewer than 20,000 clones, approximately 88% seen once. The CDR3 has 16 amino acids. The V gene end was trimmed by 5 bases and the J gene end by 7 bases; junction bases not matched to a gene: 12. Germline CDR1 reads MDHEN; CDR2 reads SYDVKM. The data were also submitted as part of a second study, on regulatory T cells. In that study: The primer mix had 52 TRBV and 13 TRBJ primers.

The clonotype comes from a human donor in good health. The sequencing sample was made of Tregs sorted from blood. V usage is TRBV28 and J usage is TRBJ2-3; 10 nucleotides line up with TRBD2. Here the CDR3 DNA reads TGTGCCAGCAGTCCCCACGGGGCTAGCGGGAGAAATACGCAGTATTTT. This gives the protein CASSPHGASGRNTQYF.